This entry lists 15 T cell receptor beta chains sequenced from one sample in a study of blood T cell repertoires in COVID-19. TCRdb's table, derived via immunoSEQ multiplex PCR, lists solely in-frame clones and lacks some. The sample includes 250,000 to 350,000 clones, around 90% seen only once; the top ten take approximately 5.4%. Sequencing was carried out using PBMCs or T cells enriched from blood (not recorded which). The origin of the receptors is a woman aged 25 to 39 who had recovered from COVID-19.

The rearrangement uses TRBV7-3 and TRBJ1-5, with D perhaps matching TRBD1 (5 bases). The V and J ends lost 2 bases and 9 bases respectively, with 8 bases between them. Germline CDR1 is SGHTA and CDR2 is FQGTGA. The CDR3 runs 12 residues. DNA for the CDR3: TGTGCCAGCAGCTTATTGGGGGGGCCCCAGCATTTT. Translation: CASSLLGGPQHF. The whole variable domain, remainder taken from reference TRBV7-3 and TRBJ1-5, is GAGVSQTPSNKVTEKGKYVELRCDPISGHTALYWYRQSLGQGPEFLIYFQGTGAADDSGLPNDRFFAVRPEGSVSTLKIQRTERGDSAVYLCASSLLGGPQHFGDGTRLSIL.

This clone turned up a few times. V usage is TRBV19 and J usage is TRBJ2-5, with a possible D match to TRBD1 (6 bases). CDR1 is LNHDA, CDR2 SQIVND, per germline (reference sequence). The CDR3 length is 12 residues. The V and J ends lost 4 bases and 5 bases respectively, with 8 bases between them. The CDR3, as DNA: TGTGCCAGTAGTACCACAGGGGAGACCCAGTACTTC. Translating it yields CASSTTGETQYF. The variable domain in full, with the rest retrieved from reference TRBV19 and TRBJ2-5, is DGGITQSPKYLFRKEGQNVTLSCEQNLNHDAMYWYRQDPGQGLRLIYYSQIVNDFQKGDIAEGYSVSREKKESFPLTVTSAQKNPTAFYLCASSTTGETQYFGPGTRLLVL.

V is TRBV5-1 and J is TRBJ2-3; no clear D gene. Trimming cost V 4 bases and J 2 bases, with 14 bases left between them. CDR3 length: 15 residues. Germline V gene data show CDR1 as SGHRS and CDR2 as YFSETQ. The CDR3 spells CASSPTSVSTDTQYF. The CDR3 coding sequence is TGCGCCAGCAGCCCCACATCAGTCTCCACAGATACGCAGTATTTT.

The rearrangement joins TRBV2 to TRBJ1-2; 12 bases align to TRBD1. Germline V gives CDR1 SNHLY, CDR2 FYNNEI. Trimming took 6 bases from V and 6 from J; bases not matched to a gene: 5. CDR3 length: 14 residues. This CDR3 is CASRRDRGRDGYTF. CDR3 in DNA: TGTGCCAGCAGGCGGGACAGGGGGCGCGATGGCTACACCTTC.

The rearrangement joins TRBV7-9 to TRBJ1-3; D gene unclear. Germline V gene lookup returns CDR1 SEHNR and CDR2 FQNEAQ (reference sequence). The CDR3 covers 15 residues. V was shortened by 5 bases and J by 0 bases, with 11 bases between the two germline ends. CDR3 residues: CASSPASGSGNTIYF. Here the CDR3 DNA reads TGTGCCAGCAGCCCCGCTTCGGGCTCTGGAAACACCATATATTTT.

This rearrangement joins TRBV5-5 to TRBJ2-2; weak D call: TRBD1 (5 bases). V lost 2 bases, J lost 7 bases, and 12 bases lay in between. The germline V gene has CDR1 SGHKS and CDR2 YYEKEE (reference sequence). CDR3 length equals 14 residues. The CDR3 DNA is TGTGCCAGCAGCTTAAAGGGGCCCGTCGGGGAGCTGTTTTTT. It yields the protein CASSLKGPVGELFF.

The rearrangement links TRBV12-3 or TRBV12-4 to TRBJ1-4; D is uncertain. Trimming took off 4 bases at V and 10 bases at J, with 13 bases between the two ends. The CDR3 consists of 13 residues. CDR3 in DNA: TGTGCCAGCAGTTATGGTGTTCGGGGAAAACTGTTTTTT. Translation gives CASSYGVRGKLFF.

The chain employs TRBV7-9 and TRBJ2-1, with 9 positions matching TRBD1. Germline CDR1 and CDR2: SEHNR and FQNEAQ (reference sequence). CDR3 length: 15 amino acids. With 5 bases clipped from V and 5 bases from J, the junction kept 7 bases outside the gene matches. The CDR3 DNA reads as TGTGCCAGCAGCCCAGTGGGGACAGGGAACAATGAGCAGTTCTTC. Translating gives CASSPVGTGNNEQFF.

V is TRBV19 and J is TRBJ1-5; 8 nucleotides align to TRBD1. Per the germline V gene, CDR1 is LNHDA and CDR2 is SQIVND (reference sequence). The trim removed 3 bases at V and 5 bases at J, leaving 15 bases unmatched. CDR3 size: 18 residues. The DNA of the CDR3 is TGTGCCAGTAGTATCTCGACAGGGGCGCGGGGGTATTATCAGCCCCAGCATTTT. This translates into CASSISTGARGYYQPQHF.

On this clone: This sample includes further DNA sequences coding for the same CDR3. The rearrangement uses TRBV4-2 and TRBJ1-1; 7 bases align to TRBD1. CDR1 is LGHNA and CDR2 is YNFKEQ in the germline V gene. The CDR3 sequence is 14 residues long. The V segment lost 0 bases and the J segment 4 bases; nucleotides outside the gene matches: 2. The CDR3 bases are TGTGCCAGCAGCCAAGACAGGGGGAGCACTGAAGCTTTCTTT. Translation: CASSQDRGSTEAFF.

The CDR3 nucleotides are TGTGCCAGCAGTTCATCCTATGACGGGAACTATGGCTACACCTTC. Its protein product is CASSSSYDGNYGYTF. The gene calls are TRBV27 and TRBJ1-2, with D unresolved. CDR1 and CDR2 (germline): MNHEY, SMNVEV (reference sequence). There are 15 residues in the CDR3. V lost 4 bases and J lost 2, with 14 bases in between.

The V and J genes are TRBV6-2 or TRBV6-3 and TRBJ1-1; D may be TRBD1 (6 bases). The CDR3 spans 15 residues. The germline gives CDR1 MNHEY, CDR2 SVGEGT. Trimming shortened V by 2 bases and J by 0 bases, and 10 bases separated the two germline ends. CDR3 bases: TGTGCCAGCAGTTACGCCAGACAGGTGAACACTGAAGCTTTCTTT. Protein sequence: CASSYARQVNTEAFF.

CDR3 nucleotides: TGTGCCTGGAGTGTAGACGGGGGTTACACAGATACGCAGTATTTT. It is translated as CAWSVDGGYTDTQYF. This chain uses TRBV30 with TRBJ2-3, with D perhaps TRBD2 (6 bases). The germline gives CDR1 GTSNPN, CDR2 SVGIG (reference sequence). This CDR3 comprises 15 residues. Trimming removed 0 bases from V and 2 bases from J, with 12 bases in between. Full variable domain (missing parts from reference TRBV30 and TRBJ2-3): SQTIHQWPATLVQPVGSPLSLECTVEGTSNPNLYWYRQAAGRGLQLLFYSVGIGQISSEVPQNLSASRPQDRQFILSSKKLLLSDSGFYLCAWSVDGGYTDTQYFGPGTRLTVL.

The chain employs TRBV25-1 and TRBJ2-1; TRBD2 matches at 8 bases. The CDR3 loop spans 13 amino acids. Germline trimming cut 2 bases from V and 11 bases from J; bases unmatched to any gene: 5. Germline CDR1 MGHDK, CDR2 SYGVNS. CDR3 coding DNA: TGTGCCAGCAGTGAAGCGGGGACTAGGCAGCAGTTCTTC. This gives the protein CASSEAGTRQQFF.

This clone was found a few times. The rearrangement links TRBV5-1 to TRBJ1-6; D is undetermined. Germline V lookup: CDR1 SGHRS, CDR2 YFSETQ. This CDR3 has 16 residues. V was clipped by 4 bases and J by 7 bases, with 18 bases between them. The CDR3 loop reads CASSPELGLGNSPLHF. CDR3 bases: TGCGCCAGCAGCCCCGAGCTCGGCCTAGGAAATTCACCCCTCCACTTT.